Included here is one TCR beta chain sequence, with context. The antigen remains undetermined. This CDR3 contains 16 residues. V shed 5 bases, J shed 7 bases, and the junction held 14 bases outside the gene matches. CDR1 and CDR2 (germline): LNHDA, SQIVND (reference sequence). Assay used: immunoSEQ multiplex PCR; TCRdb lists only in-frame clones, some missing. The table lists 140,000 to 150,000 clones, approximately 94% of them singletons, with about 2% in the top ten. This sample stems from a study of cytomegalovirus exposure and HLA in healthy donors. Study-wide results and limits: In a later analysis, first-cohort TCR clusters were found to tend to co-occur in the 130 or so validation repertoires.

Sequences were obtained from PBMCs. This chain links TRBV19 with TRBJ2-1, with 7 positions matching TRBD2. The source is a man aged 18 to 29 in good health and CMV-seropositive. CDR3 region: CASSSYGEGYTNEQFF. The CDR3 DNA follows: TGTGCCAGTAGTTCTTACGGGGAGGGCTACACAAATGAGCAGTTCTTC.